The 28 T cell receptor beta chains below come from one sample, sequenced in a study of blood T cell repertoires in COVID-19. Only in-frame clones appear in the TCRdb table, and some are missing; sequencing was by immunoSEQ multiplex PCR. The top ten clones hold 3% to 3.5% of a sample with 120,000 to 150,000 clones, approximately 84% of them seen once. The sequencing input was PBMCs or T cells enriched from blood (not recorded which). The receptor source for this set is a woman aged 45-60 years with acute COVID-19.

The J gene is TRBJ2-2, the V gene TRBV5-1; TRBD1 matches 10 bases. The CDR3 spans 19 residues. V lost 0 bases, J lost 0 bases, and 8 bases stayed unmatched. Germline V gene lookup returns CDR1 SGHRS and CDR2 YFSETQ. CDR3 sequence (DNA): TGCGCCAGCAGCTTGGCCACATCGGGACAGGGGTCGAACACCGGGGAGCTGTTTTTT. It is translated as CASSLATSGQGSNTGELFF.

V is TRBV7-9 and J is TRBJ2-3; D possibly corresponds to TRBD2 (6 bases). The V end was cut by 3 bases, the J end by 6 bases, with 13 bases between. Germline CDR1 is SEHNR and CDR2 is FQNEAQ (reference sequence). This CDR3 region has 14 residues. The CDR3 reads CASSFTGVTDTQYF. The CDR3 nucleotides are TGTGCCAGCAGCTTTACGGGAGTGACGGATACGCAGTATTTT.

This sequence joins TRBV5-4 and TRBJ1-2; D not resolved. Germline assignment: CDR1 SGHNT and CDR2 YYREEE (reference sequence). This CDR3 is 13 amino acids long. With 2 bases removed from V and 2 bases from J, the gap between germline ends came to 7 bases. The CDR3 is CASSFNRNYGYTF. The CDR3 DNA is TGTGCCAGCAGCTTTAACAGAAACTATGGCTACACCTTC.

V is TRBV11-3 and J is TRBJ1-1; 7 bases are a match to TRBD1. CDR1 is SGHNT and CDR2 is YENEEA in the germline V gene. This CDR3 has 14 amino acids. Germline trimming cut 1 base from V and 6 bases from J; bases unmatched to any gene: 5. The CDR3 loop is CASSLGQGSAEAFF. As DNA, the CDR3 is TGTGCCAGCAGCTTAGGACAGGGATCCGCTGAAGCTTTCTTT.

The V call is TRBV2, the J call TRBJ2-2; weak D call: TRBD2 (6 bases). The CDR3 has 16 amino acids. Trimming took 6 bases from V and 5 from J, leaving 19 bases between them. Germline V CDR1 and CDR2: SNHLY, FYNNEI. The CDR3 here is CASRGTGGRKTGELFF. The CDR3 nucleotides are TGTGCCAGCAGGGGGACTGGAGGGCGTAAGACCGGGGAGCTGTTTTTT. The variable domain in full, with the rest retrieved from reference TRBV2 and TRBJ2-2, is EPEVTQTPSHQVTQMGQEVILRCVPISNHLYFYWYRQILGQKVEFLVSFYNNEISEKSEIFDDQFSVERPDGSNFTLKIRSTKLEDSAMYFCASRGTGGRKTGELFFGEGSRLTVL.

This chain uses TRBV2 with TRBJ1-5; D ambiguous. Germline V gives CDR1 SNHLY, CDR2 FYNNEI. Trimming removed 8 bases from V and 0 bases from J, with 8 bases in between. This CDR3 is 13 amino acids long. Here the CDR3 reads CASLRDSNQPQHF. DNA for the CDR3: TGTGCCAGCCTGAGGGATAGCAATCAGCCCCAGCATTTT.

The chain combines TRBV10-3 with TRBJ1-5; the D gene is possibly TRBD1 (6 bases). Germline assignment: CDR1 ENHRY and CDR2 SYGVKD. This CDR3 has 14 residues. V dropped 3 bases and J dropped 2 bases, with 8 bases sitting between them. CDR3 protein: CAISDRGGNQPQHF. The CDR3 DNA follows: TGTGCCATCAGTGACAGGGGAGGCAATCAGCCCCAGCATTTT.

The rearrangement joins TRBV5-4 to TRBJ2-3; D not resolved. Trimming removed 0 bases at V and 5 bases at J, with 7 bases between. This CDR3 spans 13 amino acids. Germline V lookup: CDR1 SGHNT, CDR2 YYREEE (reference sequence). This CDR3 is CASSLGGEDTQYF. DNA of the CDR3: TGTGCCAGCAGCTTGGGTGGAGAAGATACGCAGTATTTT.

The rearrangement uses TRBV4-2 and TRBJ2-1; possible D gene TRBD2, 5 bases. The CDR3 has 16 amino acids. Germline values: CDR1 LGHNA, CDR2 YNFKEQ. V was cut by 0 bases and J by 4 bases, with 13 bases left in between. The CDR3 spells CASSQDRSSGYNEQFF. The CDR3 DNA sequence: TGTGCCAGCAGCCAAGACAGGTCGAGCGGATACAATGAGCAGTTCTTC.

V gene TRBV10-3 combines with J gene TRBJ1-1, with D possibly matching TRBD1 (6 bases). Germline V gene data show CDR1 as ENHRY and CDR2 as SYGVKD. This CDR3 has 15 amino acids. Deletions cut 10 bases from V and 1 base from J, with 19 bases between. Here the CDR3 reads CATRDTGTPNTEAFF. CDR3 DNA: TGTGCCACCAGGGATACCGGGACACCGAACACTGAAGCTTTCTTT.

This clone was seen just once. The chain couples TRBV18 to TRBJ1-4; TRBD1 is a possible D gene (5 bases). The ends were cut back, 5 bases at V and 5 bases at J, with 15 bases in the middle. The CDR3 has 15 residues. CDR1 KGHSH and CDR2 LQKENI come from the germline V gene. The CDR3 loop is CASSLSTEINEKLFF. DNA of the CDR3: TGTGCCAGCTCATTATCGACAGAGATCAATGAAAAACTGTTTTTT.

The rearrangement joins TRBV9 to TRBJ1-4, with 7 bases aligning to TRBD1. Per the germline V gene, CDR1 is SGDLS and CDR2 is YYNGEE. This CDR3 region has 15 residues. Germline trimming cut 3 bases from V and 4 bases from J; bases unmatched to any gene: 6. CDR3 sequence (DNA): TGTGCCAGCAGCGCACGGACAGGTTTTAATGAAAAACTGTTTTTT. Translating gives CASSARTGFNEKLFF.

The chain combines TRBV5-6 with TRBJ2-2, with D possibly matching TRBD1 (6 bases). V was shortened by 5 bases and J by 5 bases, with 13 bases between the two germline ends. CDR1 SGHDT and CDR2 YYEEEE come from the germline V gene. The CDR3 loop spans 14 amino acids. The CDR3 DNA sequence: TGTGCCAGCAGTTACAGGGTTAGGACCGGGGAGCTGTTTTTT. Translating gives CASSYRVRTGELFF.

The chain joins TRBV7-2 to TRBJ2-5, with D possibly TRBD1 on 5 matching bases. Trimming shortened V by 5 bases and J by 5 bases, and 12 bases separated the two germline ends. CDR1 SGHTA and CDR2 FQGNSA come from the germline V gene. This CDR3 is built from 13 residues. CDR3 DNA: TGTGCCAGCAGCAAGGGCTCAGGGGAGACCCAGTACTTC. Translated, it gives CASSKGSGETQYF.

This clone was recorded once. V is TRBV6-2 or TRBV6-3 and J is TRBJ2-1; D is perhaps TRBD2 (5 bases). CDR3 size: 16 residues. The germline V gene encodes CDR1 MNHEY and CDR2 SVGEGT. V was cut by 2 bases and J by 3 bases, with 14 bases left in between. The CDR3 here is CASSYEGFRSYNEQFF. The CDR3 DNA reads TGTGCCAGCAGTTACGAGGGCTTCCGGAGCTACAATGAGCAGTTCTTC.

This chain uses TRBV2 with TRBJ2-1; D unclear. The V end lost 5 bases, the J end lost 4 bases, and 9 bases lay between the germline ends. Per the germline V gene, CDR1 is SNHLY and CDR2 is FYNNEI. The CDR3 totals 13 residues. The CDR3 region has the DNA TGTGCCAGCAGTACGACTTCTTACAATGAGCAGTTCTTC. Amino acid sequence: CASSTTSYNEQFF.

This clone was seen more than once but under ten times. The rearrangement joins TRBV5-6 to TRBJ2-6, with D tentatively TRBD1 (6 bases). There are 14 residues in the CDR3. V gave up 3 bases and J gave up 4 bases, with 8 bases separating them. Germline V gives CDR1 SGHDT, CDR2 YYEEEE. The CDR3 region is CASSSRGGANVLTF. The CDR3 nucleotides read TGTGCCAGCAGCTCCAGGGGAGGGGCCAACGTCCTGACTTTC.

V and J are TRBV19 and TRBJ1-6; 9 bases match TRBD1. The V gene's germline CDR1 is LNHDA and CDR2 SQIVND (reference sequence). After removal of 6 bases from V and 8 bases from J, the junction contained 14 bases not matched to a gene. The CDR3 spans 17 residues. CDR3 nucleotide sequence: TGTGCCAGTAGCCCCTTACCGGGACAGGGACTTTATTCACCCCTCCACTTT. This sequence encodes CASSPLPGQGLYSPLHF.

The CDR3 DNA sequence: TGTGCCAGCAGCCAGCTTGGGACAGACTATGGCTACACCTTC. Translating gives CASSQLGTDYGYTF. The chain joins TRBV7-9 to TRBJ1-2; TRBD1 matches at 7 bases. V shed 5 bases, J shed 3 bases, and the junction held 6 bases outside the gene matches. The CDR3 has 14 amino acids. Per germline, CDR1 SEHNR and CDR2 FQNEAQ (reference sequence).

The chain joins TRBV7-9 to TRBJ2-1; 7 bases match TRBD1. Germline CDR1 and CDR2: SEHNR and FQNEAQ (reference sequence). This CDR3 spans 15 amino acids. V gave up 5 bases and J gave up 0 bases; unmatched junction bases: 4. As DNA, the CDR3 is TGTGCCAGCAGCATCAGACAGGGCTCCTACAATGAGCAGTTCTTC. Translation: CASSIRQGSYNEQFF.

The rearrangement joins TRBV28 to TRBJ1-5, with 7 bases matching TRBD1. Trimming removed 0 bases from V and 3 bases from J; junction bases left unmatched: 5. The CDR3 spans 16 residues. Germline V gene data show CDR1 as MDHEN and CDR2 as SYDVKM. The CDR3: CASSLWGTASNQPQHF. CDR3 bases: TGTGCCAGCAGTTTATGGGGGACAGCCTCCAATCAGCCCCAGCATTTT.

This chain uses TRBV30 with TRBJ1-1; perhaps TRBD1 as D (5 bases). Germline V gene sequence: CDR1 GTSNPN, CDR2 SVGIG (reference sequence). Trimming cost V 2 bases and J 5 bases, with 15 bases left between them. The CDR3 length is 14 residues. CDR3 residues: CAWSWGGGNTEAFF. CDR3 nucleotides: TGTGCCTGGAGTTGGGGTGGGGGGAATACTGAAGCTTTCTTT.

In its sample, this clone was seen many times. J is TRBJ2-7 and V is TRBV5-4; 7 nucleotides line up with TRBD1. V shed 3 bases and J 0 bases; nucleotides not matched to a gene: 3. Per germline, CDR1 SGHNT and CDR2 YYREEE (reference sequence). This CDR3 contains 14 residues. In nucleotides, the CDR3 is TGTGCCAGCAGCTCCGGACAGGCCTCCTACGAGCAGTACTTC. It encodes CASSSGQASYEQYF.

The CDR3 nucleotides read TGTGCCAGCAGCGGAGGCAGCGGGAGTTTTCAAGAGACCCAGTACTTC. The encoded protein is CASSGGSGSFQETQYF. The rearrangement links TRBV11-2 to TRBJ2-5, with 8 positions matching TRBD2. V lost 5 bases to trimming and J lost 2 bases; unmatched junction nucleotides: 10. This CDR3 comprises 16 residues. Germline assignment: CDR1 SGHAT and CDR2 FQNNGV.

V gene TRBV11-2 combines with J gene TRBJ2-1; 10 positions agree with TRBD2. The V gene's germline CDR1 is SGHAT and CDR2 FQNNGV. Trimming cost V 6 bases and J 4 bases; bases outside gene matches: 6. This CDR3 is 15 amino acids long. CDR3 amino acids: CASSPWTSGYNEQFF. The CDR3 DNA reads as TGTGCCAGCAGTCCGTGGACTAGCGGATACAATGAGCAGTTCTTC.

This chain connects TRBV18 to TRBJ2-3, with D uncertain. This CDR3 comprises 17 residues. Deletions cut 6 bases from V and 1 base from J, with 20 bases between. Germline V gives CDR1 KGHSH, CDR2 LQKENI. The CDR3: CASSLSSAGWGTDTQYF. CDR3 DNA: TGTGCCAGCTCTCTTAGCAGCGCCGGCTGGGGCACAGATACGCAGTATTTT.

V gene TRBV11-3 combines with J gene TRBJ1-1; the D gene is possibly TRBD1 (5 bases). The CDR3 is made up of 16 amino acids. Germline loops: CDR1 SGHNT, CDR2 YENEEA. V lost 1 base and J 11 bases, leaving 23 bases between the germline ends. The CDR3 sequence is CASSLGVNPGLKTAFF. CDR3 nucleotide sequence: TGTGCCAGCAGCTTAGGGGTGAACCCGGGACTCAAGACGGCTTTCTTT.

The V and J genes are TRBV9 and TRBJ2-5, with 9 bases matching TRBD2. The CDR3 loop spans 15 amino acids. Germline values: CDR1 SGDLS, CDR2 YYNGEE. J was trimmed by 3 bases and V by 1 base; bases with no gene match: 4. The CDR3 DNA is TGTGCCAGCAGCGTAACTGCTAGCGGGGAAGAGACCCAGTACTTC. The encoded protein is CASSVTASGEETQYF.